The clone carrying this T cell receptor (beta chain) was detected a few times. Its antigen is not identified. The CDR3 sequence is 18 residues long. In germline, CDR1 is MNHEY, CDR2 SMNVEV (reference sequence). V gave up 7 bases and J gave up 0 bases, with 19 bases separating them. This record belongs to a study of CD8 T cells in ankylosing spondylitis. Quantitative 5'-RACE with molecular barcodes was used to make the TCR beta libraries. One entry per CDR3 protein, called by TCRdb with MiXCR from the 5' RACE reads. The sample carries 210,000 or so distinct CDR3 sequences, around 8% recorded once. General study findings and limits: Made up of about eight highly homologous variants, a TCR beta motif appeared characteristic of ankylosing spondylitis blood.

The sequenced sample consisted of blood, either unsorted or a sorted T cell fraction (not recorded which). This TCR was recovered from a female donor with ankylosing spondylitis or in good health (not recorded which). The J gene is TRBJ2-6, the V gene TRBV27, with D possibly being TRBD2 (7 bases). The CDR3 nucleotides read TGTGCCAGCACCAATGAGGGGGGGCCCTACTCTGGGGCCAACGTCCTGACTTTC. It yields the protein CASTNEGGPYSGANVLTF. Full variable domain (remainder filled in from reference TRBV27 and TRBJ2-6): EAQVTQNPRYLITVTGKKLTVTCSQNMNHEYMSWYRQDPGLGLRQIYYSMNVEVTDKGDVPEGYKVSRKEKRNFPLILESPSPNQTSLYFCASTNEGGPYSGANVLTFGAGSRLTVL.